The present T cell receptor beta chain was sequenced within a study of Tregs in tolerant kidney transplant recipients. Study-wide context: The nonmyeloablative bone marrow transplants came from related graft donors, with transient mixed chimerism. Whole-study findings and limits: Tregs expanded with activated donor B cells seemed most donor-specific. Biological reproducibility was not directly addressed, but technical replication error appeared minimal.

The repertoire was sequenced with immunoSEQ multiplex PCR; TCRdb's copy has only in-frame clones and lacks some. The profile shows about 64,000 clones, nearly 98% of them singletons. Points on this clone: Its matching antigen is unknown.

Unstimulated Tregs (CD4+CD25+CD127-) and CD4+CD25- non-Tregs were sorted from PBMCs. This TCR was recovered from a human donor who received a combined kidney and bone marrow transplant. Source: Tregs from blood, taken before the transplant.

CDR3 nucleotides: TGTGCCAGCAGCGTAGGGGGCTTACGCTACGAGCAGTACTTC. It yields the protein CASSVGGLRYEQYF. V is TRBV9 and J is TRBJ2-7; possibly TRBD1 for D (5 bases). Germline CDR1 is SGDLS and CDR2 is YYNGEE. V shed 0 bases and J shed 3 bases, with 10 bases lying between them. The CDR3 sequence is 14 residues long. The full variable domain, in which reference TRBV9 and TRBJ2-7 provide the parts outside the CDR3, is DSGVTQTPKHLITATGQRVTLRCSPRSGDLSVYWYQQSLDQGLQFLIQYYNGEERAKGNILERFSAQQFPDLHSELNLSSLELGDSALYFCASSVGGLRYEQYFGPGTRLTVT.